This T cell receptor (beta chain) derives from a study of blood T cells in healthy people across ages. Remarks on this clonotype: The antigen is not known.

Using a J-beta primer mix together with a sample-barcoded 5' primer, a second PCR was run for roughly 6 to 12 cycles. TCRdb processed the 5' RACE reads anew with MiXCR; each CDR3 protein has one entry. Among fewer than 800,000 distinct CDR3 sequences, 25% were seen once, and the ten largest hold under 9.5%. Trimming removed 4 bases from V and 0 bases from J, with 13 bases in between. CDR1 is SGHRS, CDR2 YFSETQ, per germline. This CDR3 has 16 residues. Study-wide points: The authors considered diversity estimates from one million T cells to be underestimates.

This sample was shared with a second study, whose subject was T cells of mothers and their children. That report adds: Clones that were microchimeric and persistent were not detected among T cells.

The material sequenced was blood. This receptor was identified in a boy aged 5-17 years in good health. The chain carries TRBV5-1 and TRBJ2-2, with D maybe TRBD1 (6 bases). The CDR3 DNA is TGCGCCAGCAGCCCAGGATCAGGGGCGAACACCGGGGAGCTGTTTTTT. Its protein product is CASSPGSGANTGELFF.